This paragraph reports one TCR beta chain. This entry is derived from a study of T cells expressing NK-cell markers. The authors generated TCR beta cDNA through 5'RACE template switching with UMIs. Reanalyzing the 5' RACE reads, TCRdb keeps one entry per CDR3 protein, without DNA. This specimen shows 350,000 to 400,000 distinct CDR3 sequences; the ten leading clones hold approximately 12%. The CDR3 loop spans 13 amino acids. Looked up from germline, CDR1 is MNHNS and CDR2 is SASEGT. The receptor comes from a woman in her forties or fifties in good health. What was sequenced was blood T cells: a sorted CD56 or NKG2C T cell subset, CD4+ or CD8+ T cells, or bulk PBMC T cells (not recorded which). The chain uses TRBV6-1 and TRBJ2-3. CDR3 region: CASSGRETDTQYF.